Many counts were recorded for the clone carrying this T cell receptor beta chain. This entry is derived from a study of naive and memory T cell subsets. V lost 3 bases, J lost 1 base, and 9 bases stayed unmatched. CDR1 is SGHNT, CDR2 YYREEE, per germline (reference sequence). The CDR3 sequence is 17 residues long. Both TRBC1 and TRBC2 were covered by a beta constant-region primer of two equimolar oligonucleotides. An oligonucleotide with the SP2 primer and a 12-nucleotide UMI was ligated to the cDNA 3' end. Nested alpha and beta constant-region primers with the SP2 primer drove four PCR rounds on ligated cDNA. TCRdb re-derived calls from the UMI-ligation and nested PCR reads in MiXCR, one entry per CDR3 protein. The sample has some 83,000 distinct CDR3 sequences, around 12% seen once.

The chain joins TRBV5-4 to TRBJ2-1; 8 bases match TRBD1. The source is a human donor in good health. Sequenced material: central memory CD4+ T cells from blood. The CDR3 loop reads CASSSVTGARSYNEQFF. CDR3 nucleotide sequence: TGTGCCAGCAGCTCTGTGACAGGGGCACGGTCCTACAATGAGCAGTTCTTC.